This T cell receptor beta chain was recorded in a study of post-analysis software for immune sequencing data. Study results and limitations: In multiple sclerosis, normalized Chao1 diversity was significantly below that of controls. F measure showed strong co-clustering of same-batch samples. In patients, five TRBV segments were more frequent than in controls, with TRBV5-6, TRBV5-1 and TRBV20-1 among them.

The CDR3 length is 14 residues. The germline gives CDR1 WSHSY, CDR2 SAAADI. After removal of 6 bases from V and 7 bases from J, the junction contained 7 bases not matched to a gene. Unique molecular identifiers featured in each of the TCR beta cDNA libraries. TCRdb processed the PCR reads anew with MiXCR; each CDR3 protein has one entry. This table has around 770,000 distinct CDR3 sequences, around 46% appearing once. This clonotype was observed at least ten times. The antigen is undetermined. The rearrangement uses TRBV10-2 and TRBJ2-1; TRBD2 aligns across 9 bases. The sequence was obtained from a girl between 5 and 17 years old with multiple sclerosis. Sequenced sample: blood. CDR3 sequence reads: CASSAPGLANEQFF. In nucleotides, the CDR3 is TGCGCCAGCAGCGCGCCGGGACTAGCAAATGAGCAGTTCTTC.